Following are 22 T cell receptor beta chains from one sample sequenced in a study of beta chain features in type 1 diabetes. The whole isolated RNA underwent reverse transcription, so sequencing captured expressed TCRB transcripts. Repertoires were generated with immunoSEQ multiplex PCR, while TCRdb's copy carries only in-frame clones and drops some. The data show approximately 340,000 clones, with about 16% seen just once and about 0.018% held by the top ten. The specimen sequenced was naive CD4+ T cells from blood. Receptors were obtained from a woman aged 18-30 years in good health.

This clone appeared a few times. The chain is built from TRBV2 and TRBJ2-7; 8 bases are a match to TRBD2. The CDR3 consists of 15 residues. The germline V gene encodes CDR1 SNHLY and CDR2 FYNNEI. V shed 2 bases and J 6 bases; nucleotides not matched to a gene: 9. The chain's CDR3 is CASSERLATPREQYF. The CDR3 nucleotides read TGTGCCAGCAGTGAAAGACTAGCGACGCCCCGCGAGCAGTACTTC.

The chain is built from TRBV5-1 and TRBJ1-5, with D possibly TRBD1 on 5 matching bases. CDR3 length: 15 amino acids. Germline-derived CDR1 and CDR2 are SGHRS and YFSETQ. V was cut by 0 bases and J by 8 bases, with 15 bases left in between. CDR3 in DNA: TGCGCCAGCAGCTTGGAAGGGAGGGGCCGGGAGCCCCAGCATTTT. Translated, it gives CASSLEGRGREPQHF.

This clone turned up a few times. The CDR3 loop is CASSVSGQLNQPQHF. The CDR3 DNA reads TGTGCCAGCAGCGTCTCGGGACAGCTCAATCAGCCCCAGCATTTT. This sequence joins TRBV9 and TRBJ1-5; 7 nucleotides match TRBD1. The CDR3 runs 15 residues. The ends lost 2 bases at V and 3 bases at J; junction bases unmatched: 5. CDR1 SGDLS and CDR2 YYNGEE come from the germline V gene.

This clone was picked up a small number of times. The chain joins TRBV5-4 to TRBJ2-1; 9 positions match TRBD2. The CDR3 has 15 residues. J lost 5 bases, V lost 0 bases, and 3 bases had no gene match. CDR1 SGHNT and CDR2 YYREEE come from the germline V gene (reference sequence). For the CDR3, the DNA is TGTGCCAGCAGCTTGGATAGCGGGAGTAACAATGAGCAGTTCTTC. Translation gives CASSLDSGSNNEQFF. The variable domain in full, with the rest retrieved from reference TRBV5-4 and TRBJ2-1, is ETGVTQSPTHLIKTRGQQVTLRCSSQSGHNTVSWYQQALGQGPQFIFQYYREEENGRGNFPPRFSGLQFPNYSSELNVNALELDDSALYLCASSLDSGSNNEQFFGPGTRLTVL.

This clone was counted between two and nine times. The chain carries TRBV2 and TRBJ2-3; D may be TRBD1 (5 bases). V was cut by 6 bases and J by 2 bases, with 9 bases left in between. In germline, CDR1 is SNHLY, CDR2 FYNNEI. The CDR3 spans 13 residues. The chain's CDR3 is CASRGRATDTQYF. The CDR3 DNA follows: TGTGCCAGCAGAGGCAGGGCCACAGATACGCAGTATTTT.

The rearrangement uses TRBV28 and TRBJ1-4; tentatively, D is TRBD1 (5 bases). Germline values: CDR1 MDHEN, CDR2 SYDVKM. The CDR3 length is 15 residues. V was clipped by 5 bases and J by 8 bases, with 18 bases between them. The CDR3 loop reads CASSTNRPFREKLFF. The CDR3 DNA reads as TGTGCCAGCAGTACCAACAGGCCCTTTCGGGAAAAACTGTTTTTT.

This chain uses TRBV29-1 with TRBJ2-6, with 7 positions matching TRBD1. This CDR3 spans 16 amino acids. CDR1 is SQVTM and CDR2 is ANQGSEA in the germline V gene. V dropped 4 bases and J dropped 3; count of bases not matched to a gene: 9. The CDR3 here is CSVGGVGTVGANVLTF. The CDR3 coding sequence is TGCAGCGTTGGAGGGGTTGGGACAGTTGGGGCCAACGTCCTGACTTTC.

The genes are TRBV9 and TRBJ1-4; 8 bases fit TRBD1. The CDR3 runs to 15 residues. Germline V gives CDR1 SGDLS, CDR2 YYNGEE. The trim removed 4 bases at V and 8 bases at J, leaving 10 bases unmatched. CDR3: CASSPQGVAVEKLFF. The CDR3 bases are TGTGCCAGCAGCCCACAGGGGGTCGCGGTCGAAAAACTGTTTTTT.

V gene TRBV9 combines with J gene TRBJ2-3; 7 nucleotides line up with TRBD1. V was pared by 3 bases and J by 0 bases, with 7 bases of the junction left unmatched. Germline lookup yields CDR1 SGDLS and CDR2 YYNGEE. This CDR3 comprises 16 residues. Here the CDR3 reads CASSATGAWSTDTQYF. The DNA for the CDR3 is TGTGCCAGCAGCGCCACAGGGGCTTGGAGCACAGATACGCAGTATTTT.

The V and J genes are TRBV13 and TRBJ2-1; 10 bases agree with TRBD2. Germline V CDR1 and CDR2: PRHDT, FYEKMQ (reference sequence). Trimming at V came to 6 bases and at J to 7 bases, leaving 9 bases not matched to a gene. CDR3 length: 15 residues. CDR3 region: CASRPLAGVSNEQFF. The CDR3 DNA reads as TGTGCCAGCAGACCTCTAGCGGGAGTCTCAAATGAGCAGTTCTTC. The full variable domain, rest sourced from reference TRBV13 and TRBJ2-1, is AAGVIQSPRHLIKEKRETATLKCYPIPRHDTVYWYQQGPGQDPQFLISFYEKMQSDKGSIPDRFSAQQFSDYHSELNMSSLELGDSALYFCASRPLAGVSNEQFFGPGTRLTVL.

The chain recombines TRBV7-9 with TRBJ1-2; D unclear. Germline assignment: CDR1 SEHNR and CDR2 FQNEAQ (reference sequence). The CDR3 has 12 residues. The V end was cut by 5 bases, the J end by 5 bases, with 9 bases between. The CDR3 DNA reads TGTGCCAGCAGCGAATACAGATATGGCTACACCTTC. Translated: CASSEYRYGYTF.

This clone was counted a few times. The genes are TRBV30 and TRBJ1-5; a weak D match, TRBD1 (6 bases). The CDR3 totals 13 residues. The V end lost 0 bases, the J end lost 10 bases, and 13 bases lay between the germline ends. Germline values: CDR1 GTSNPN, CDR2 SVGIG (reference sequence). CDR3 nucleotides: TGTGCCTGGAGTGTCGGGGGCGGGGGACCCCAGCATTTT. The encoded protein is CAWSVGGGGPQHF.

This clone was found a few times. The gene calls are TRBV5-8 and TRBJ2-5, with D maybe TRBD2 (5 bases). V shed 3 bases and J shed 8 bases, with 20 bases lying between them. Germline assignment: CDR1 SGHTS and CDR2 YDEGEE. CDR3 length: 15 residues. In DNA form, the CDR3 reads TGTGCCAGCAGCTCCCGGATAGGACGAGGGAACACCCAGTACTTC. This gives the protein CASSSRIGRGNTQYF.

This clone was seen only a few times. The chain joins TRBV5-4 to TRBJ2-7, with 11 bases matching TRBD2. This CDR3 region has 16 residues. V lost 0 bases to trimming and J lost 4 bases; unmatched junction nucleotides: 6. CDR1 and CDR2 (germline): SGHNT, YYREEE (reference sequence). CDR3 DNA: TGTGCCAGCAGCTTGGACGTAGCGGGAGGGTTTTACGAGCAGTACTTC. Translated: CASSLDVAGGFYEQYF.

This clone has just a few counts. This chain links TRBV28 with TRBJ2-1; D is unclear. The CDR3 extends over 13 amino acids. Germline values: CDR1 MDHEN, CDR2 SYDVKM. Trimming stripped 7 bases from V and 9 bases from J, with 16 bases between. The CDR3 loop is CASIQRTRSEQFF. The DNA of the CDR3 is TGTGCCAGCATCCAACGTACTCGTAGTGAGCAGTTCTTC.

V gene TRBV5-4 combines with J gene TRBJ1-1; 8 positions agree with TRBD1. Germline CDR1 SGHNT, CDR2 YYREEE (reference sequence). This CDR3 region has 15 residues. Trimming at V came to 3 bases and at J to 0 bases, leaving 4 bases not matched to a gene. CDR3 loop: CASSSRTGMNTEAFF. The CDR3 DNA sequence: TGTGCCAGCAGCTCGCGGACAGGGATGAACACTGAAGCTTTCTTT. The full variable domain, in which reference TRBV5-4 and TRBJ1-1 provide the parts outside the CDR3, is ETGVTQSPTHLIKTRGQQVTLRCSSQSGHNTVSWYQQALGQGPQFIFQYYREEENGRGNFPPRFSGLQFPNYSSELNVNALELDDSALYLCASSSRTGMNTEAFFGQGTRLTVV.

The V and J genes are TRBV5-1 and TRBJ2-3; possibly TRBD2 for D (6 bases). The germline CDR1 and CDR2 sequences are SGHRS and YFSETQ. V lost 2 bases, J lost 6 bases, and 13 bases lay in between. This CDR3 spans 14 amino acids. The CDR3 DNA is TGCGCCAGCAGCTTCGATAGCGGTCGGGATACGCAGTATTTT. Translating gives CASSFDSGRDTQYF.

This sequence joins TRBV27 and TRBJ2-6; possibly TRBD2 for D (5 bases). The ends were cut back, 4 bases at V and 0 bases at J, with 10 bases in the middle. The CDR3 has 16 residues. In germline, CDR1 is MNHEY, CDR2 SMNVEV (reference sequence). DNA for the CDR3: TGTGCCAGCAGTTCTCAAGGACTCTCTGGGGCCAACGTCCTGACTTTC. This gives the protein CASSSQGLSGANVLTF.

This clone has a handful of counts. The chain links TRBV4-1 to TRBJ2-3, with 8 bases identical to TRBD1. Trimming removed 5 bases from V and 1 base from J; junction bases left unmatched: 5. Germline V lookup: CDR1 MGHRA, CDR2 YSYEKL. There are 15 residues in the CDR3. CDR3 sequence (DNA): TGCGCCAGCAGCAGAGGACAGGGAGGCACAGATACGCAGTATTTT. This gives the protein CASSRGQGGTDTQYF.

The chain is built from TRBV5-6 and TRBJ2-7; 10 bases match TRBD1. The CDR3 totals 14 residues. CDR1 is SGHDT, CDR2 YYEEEE, per germline. J lost 5 bases, V lost 4 bases, and 6 bases had no gene match. CDR3 nucleotides: TGTGCCAGCAGCCTCCGGGACAGGGGTCACGAGCAGTACTTC. It yields the protein CASSLRDRGHEQYF.

This rearrangement joins TRBV5-4 to TRBJ2-3; possibly TRBD1 for D (6 bases). This CDR3 region has 15 residues. The germline V gene has CDR1 SGHNT and CDR2 YYREEE (reference sequence). Deletions cut 7 bases from V and 0 bases from J, with 15 bases between. The CDR3, as DNA: TGTGCCAGCGTCCCTCAGGGGCAGAGCACAGATACGCAGTATTTT. Its translation: CASVPQGQSTDTQYF.

Here the CDR3 DNA reads TGTGCCACTCACCAGGGGAGAGAGACCCAGTACTTC. It is translated as CATHQGRETQYF. V and J are TRBV5-4 and TRBJ2-5; D possibly corresponds to TRBD1 (6 bases). Germline V CDR1 and CDR2: SGHNT, YYREEE (reference sequence). The CDR3 is 12 residues long. V was trimmed by 9 bases and J by 4 bases, leaving 13 bases between them.